These T cell receptor beta chains were read from a single sample in a study of CD8+CD57+ T cells in acquired aplastic anemia. One entry per CDR3 protein, called by TCRdb with MiXCR from the reads. The table has roughly 300,000 distinct CDR3 sequences, approximately 55% seen once. Sequenced sample: sorted CD4+, CD8+, or CD8+CD57+ T cells (not recorded which) from PBMCs. Receptor source: a human donor with severe aplastic anemia or a healthy control (not recorded which). CDR3s include the opening cysteine and the closing phenylalanine or tryptophan. D genes are given only for firm matches. Expanded clones get a size class; other rows say once, few or many, or leave the size out.

>NA|NA|TRBJ2-1|TRBV10-3
CASSYVAASYNEQFF
TGTGCCAGCAGTTACGTGGCAGCCTCCTACAATGAGCAGTTCTTC
>NA|NA|TRBJ1-6|TRBV7-9
CASNSQGGNSPLHF
TGTGCCAGCAACTCACAGGGCGGCAATTCACCCCTCCACTTT
>TRBD2|few|TRBJ2-7|TRBV6-1
CASKRGSSYEQYF
TGTGCCAGCAAGCGGGGCAGCTCCTACGAGCAGTACTTC
>NA|NA|TRBJ1-2|TRBV10-3
CVISDRTAANYGYTF
TGTGTCATCAGTGACCGGACGGCTGCTAACTATGGCTACACCTTC
>NA|many|TRBJ1-4|TRBV7-2
CASSFNSAGGKEKLFF
TGTGCCAGCAGCTTTAATTCAGCCGGGGGCAAAGAAAAACTGTTTTTT
>TRBD2|few|TRBJ2-5|TRBV2
CASGTSGGETQYF
TGTGCCAGCGGGACTAGCGGGGGGGAGACCCAGTACTTC
>TRBD2|many|TRBJ2-7|TRBV10-3
CAISGLAGGVYEQYF
TGTGCCATCAGTGGATTAGCGGGGGGGGTCTACGAGCAGTACTTC
>NA|NA|TRBJ2-1|TRBV10-3
CAISGSANYNEQFF
TGTGCCATCAGTGGGTCTGCCAACTACAATGAGCAGTTCTTC
>TRBD1|many|TRBJ1-1|TRBV6-1
CASTDRGMNTEAFF
TGTGCCAGCACCGACAGGGGCATGAACACTGAAGCTTTCTTT
>NA|NA|TRBJ2-7|TRBV2
CAPDSRRDEQYF
TGTGCCCCGGACTCTCGGCGTGACGAGCAGTACTTC
>NA|NA|TRBJ1-5|TRBV28
CATPGAGPNQPQHF
TGTGCCACCCCGGGGGCAGGGCCGAATCAGCCCCAGCATTTT
>TRBD1|many|TRBJ2-3|TRBV9
CASSAPLGTGGISSTDTQYF
TGTGCCAGCAGCGCCCCTTTGGGGACAGGGGGTATTTCGAGTACAGATACGCAGTATTTT
>TRBD1|NA|TRBJ2-5|TRBV7-6
CASSLSGDRGRSETQYF
TGTGCCAGCAGCTTATCGGGGGACAGGGGGCGGTCAGAGACCCAGTACTTC
>NA|NA|TRBJ2-1|TRBV12-3/TRBV12-4
CASSGSREEYNEQFF
TGTGCCAGCAGTGGCTCCAGGGAAGAGTACAATGAGCAGTTCTTC
>TRBD2|once|TRBJ2-3|TRBV7-2
CASSFRTSGDITDTQYF
TGTGCCAGCAGCTTTCGGACTAGCGGGGATATAACAGATACGCAGTATTTT
>TRBD1|many|TRBJ1-1|TRBV7-9
CASSSTGGRTEAFF
TGTGCCAGCAGCTCAACAGGGGGTCGGACTGAAGCTTTCTTT
>NA|few|TRBJ1-5|TRBV7-2
CASSLTRDQPQHF
TGTGCCAGCAGCCTCACCAGGGATCAGCCCCAGCATTTT
>NA|few|TRBJ1-2|TRBV29-1
CSVESSYYGYTF
TGCAGCGTTGAATCGTCCTACTATGGCTACACCTTC
>TRBD1|many|TRBJ1-6|TRBV12-3/TRBV12-4
CASRTGVYNSPLHF
TGTGCCAGCAGAACAGGGGTTTATAATTCACCCCTCCACTTT
>NA|NA|TRBJ1-5|TRBV24-1
CATSDSRQQNQPQHF
TGTGCCACCAGTGACTCCCGACAGCAGAATCAGCCCCAGCATTTT
>NA|NA|TRBJ2-2|TRBV24-1
CATRQGELFF
TGTGCCACCAGGCAGGGCGAGCTGTTTTTT
>TRBD1|NA|TRBJ1-6|TRBV19
CASSIDWDREISPLHF
TGTGCCAGTAGTATAGACTGGGACAGGGAAATTTCACCCCTCCACTTT
>TRBD1|many|TRBJ1-5|TRBV9
CASSVGDSFQPQHF
TGTGCCAGCAGCGTAGGGGACAGTTTTCAGCCCCAGCATTTT
>TRBD1|NA|TRBJ2-5|TRBV7-6
CASSLGGQGVGTQYF
TGTGCCAGCAGCTTAGGGGGACAGGGGGTCGGGACCCAGTACTTC
>NA|NA|TRBJ1-1|TRBV25-1
CASSEYGRNTEAFF
TGTGCCAGCAGTGAATATGGCAGGAACACTGAAGCTTTCTTT
>NA|NA|TRBJ2-6|TRBV14
CASSQEPLGVQSSGANVLTF
TGTGCCAGCAGCCAAGAACCTTTGGGCGTACAGAGCTCTGGGGCCAACGTCCTGACTTTC
>TRBD1|few|TRBJ2-1|TRBV20-1
CSAGSGTGFHEQFF
TGCAGTGCGGGGAGCGGGACAGGGTTCCATGAGCAGTTCTTC
>NA|once|TRBJ1-2|TRBV12-3/TRBV12-4
CASSQGAGRNGYTF
TGTGCCAGCAGCCAAGGAGCAGGGAGGAATGGCTACACCTTC
>TRBD2|many|TRBJ2-1|TRBV5-1
CASKPTTLATTVEQFF
TGCGCCAGCAAACCAACGACACTAGCGACCACGGTTGAGCAGTTCTTC
>NA|NA|TRBJ2-7|TRBV7-3
CASSLNAGLGEQYF
TGTGCCAGCAGCTTGAATGCGGGGTTGGGCGAGCAGTACTTC
>TRBD2|NA|TRBJ2-5|TRBV29-1
CSVEVGVAGLDYQETQYF
TGCAGCGTTGAGGTGGGGGTTGCGGGACTAGACTACCAAGAGACCCAGTACTTC
>NA|few|TRBJ1-4|TRBV28
CASSFRMANEKLFF
TGTGCCAGCAGTTTCCGCATGGCTAATGAAAAACTGTTTTTT
>TRBD2|NA|TRBJ2-7|TRBV6-5
CASSYGGRAYEQYF
TGTGCCAGCAGTTACGGCGGGAGGGCTTACGAGCAGTACTTC
>NA|NA|TRBJ2-7|TRBV7-6
CASGGSSYEQYF
TGTGCCAGCGGGGGCAGCTCCTACGAGCAGTACTTC
>NA|many|TRBJ1-1|TRBV14
CASSHGTEAFF
TGTGCCAGCAGCCATGGGACTGAAGCTTTCTTT
>NA|many|TRBJ1-1|TRBV7-3
CASSLTNLVNTEAFF
TGTGCCAGCAGCTTAACGAATCTAGTGAACACTGAAGCTTTCTTT
>TRBD2|once|TRBJ2-7|TRBV12-3/TRBV12-4
CASRSGLAEYEQYF
TGTGCCAGCAGGTCGGGACTAGCGGAATACGAGCAGTACTTC
>NA|NA|TRBJ2-3|TRBV24-1
CATSGGISTDMQYF
TGTGCCACCAGTGGTGGGATTAGCACAGATATGCAGTATTTT
>NA|NA|TRBJ1-4|TRBV2
CASSRIAGGGKLFF
TGTGCCAGCAGCAGGATCGCCGGAGGTGGAAAACTGTTTTTT
>NA|NA|TRBJ1-5|TRBV20-1
CSASGTPDQPQHF
TGCAGTGCTAGTGGGACACCAGATCAGCCCCAGCATTTT
>TRBD1|NA|TRBJ2-5|TRBV7-4
CATKGQGEGETQYF
TGTGCCACAAAAGGACAGGGGGAAGGAGAGACCCAGTACTTC